This paragraph covers one T cell receptor (beta chain) sequence. The sample belongs to a study of identical twins. Template switching, a step in the protocol, added a universal primer site, and cDNA carried unique molecular identifiers. TCRdb fed the 5' RACE reads into MiXCR, producing one record per CDR3 protein. In the table there are 450,000 or so distinct CDR3 sequences, 12% to 15% of which are singletons. No donor was unhealthy or non-Caucasian. Looked up from germline, CDR1 is MDHEN and CDR2 is SYDVKM. Trimming shortened V by 3 bases and J by 4 bases, and 19 bases separated the two germline ends. CDR3 length equals 17 residues. The same specimen was also included in a second study, on yellow fever vaccine responses in identical twins.

This rearrangement joins TRBV28 to TRBJ2-4; D possibly corresponds to TRBD1 (5 bases). The sequenced sample consisted of CD4+ T cells sorted from blood. The receptor was derived from a woman in her late teens or twenties in good health. The CDR3 coding sequence is TGTGCCAGCAGTTTTGGTTTCTCGTCCAGGGTGAAAAACATTCAGTACTTC. Translating gives CASSFGFSSRVKNIQYF. Variable domain in full (rest from reference TRBV28 and TRBJ2-4): DVKVTQSSRYLVKRTGEKVFLECVQDMDHENMFWYRQDPGLGLRLIYFSYDVKMKEKGDIPEGYSVSREKKERFSLILESASTNQTSMYLCASSFGFSSRVKNIQYFGAGTRLSVL.